This entry describes one T cell receptor (beta chain). The target of this receptor is not known. No base-level quality is on record; no much larger clone is a single base apart. The protocol used for the library was the immunoSEQ multiplex PCR assay. For the multiplex PCR, a mixture combining 60 forward primers for TCR Vbeta segments and 13 reverse primers for TCR Jbeta segments was used. The CDR3 region of rearranged TCR beta genes was amplified from genomic DNA by a multiplex PCR assay. The Illumina HiSeq System was used to sequence the amplified TCR beta libraries as 87-base-pair reads. On the study's bioinformatics: A later analysis counted some 80 million unique TCR beta chains across the 690 or so repertoires, and some 11 million of these chains were shared by at least two donors. Raw reads were error-corrected and collapsed into unique sequences with a nearest-neighbor algorithm that merged closely related sequences to remove PCR and sequencing errors. CDR3 sequences were aligned to IMGT reference sequences to assign V, D and J gene segments. Each retained sequence needed at least a six-nucleotide match to both a V gene segment and a J gene segment. A rearrangement counted as productive if the CDR3 had no stop codons and remained in frame with V and J, and every other rearrangement counted as non-productive. Following IMGT convention, CDR3 was defined as the stretch from the second conserved V-encoded cysteine up to the conserved J-encoded phenylalanine. The earlier analysis of approximately 500 of the donors excluded sequences that lacked an unambiguous match to a single V gene segment. An earlier analysis of some 610 of the donors called V segments functional above 56.7% productive rearrangements and segregating when the between-donor standard deviation exceeded 5%. A statistical classification framework was built to diagnose cytomegalovirus status from the catalog of TCR beta chain sequences. In a later analysis, V and J genes were assigned by comparing TCR nucleotide sequences against IMGT/GENE-DB human TR gene sequences. In a later analysis, CDR3 sequences and most-parsimonious VDJ recombination scenarios were assigned using the TCRdist pipeline. In a later analysis, each TCR beta chain was defined by its CDR3 amino acid sequence together with its V-gene family, and reads lacking a unique V-gene family were excluded. In a later analysis, 450 to 600 highly shared, low-generation-probability nucleotide sequences were removed to address suspected cross-contamination and a sequencing artifact. In a later analysis, a clonal expansion index was calculated for each public chain from normalized within-repertoire ranks of inferred template counts. In a later analysis, generation probabilities were computed with a VDJ recombination model fitted to out-of-frame rearrangements, and the resulting probabilities were checked against IGoR. A later analysis scored TCR-TCR, TCR-HLA and TCR-CMV co-occurrence with hypergeometric tests, applying a repertoire-size bias correction to TCR pairs. False discovery rates were estimated in a later analysis by permuting HLA or CMV assignments 20 times. In a later analysis, co-occurring TCRs were grouped with DBSCAN, and TCRdist sequence similarity was added when clustering was performed within HLA-allele-positive subsets. Repertoires with fewer than 30,000 or more than 120,000 public chains, plus five repertoires with anomalous nucleotide sharing, were excluded from co-occurrence clustering. TCRdb took this table from immuneACCESS and kept in-frame rearrangements with V and J called. Such tables lack part of the clones; where checked against another copy, unresolved V genes explain under half of the gap, and the rest is unexplained. V, J and clone size are taken as reported in that table, and D and trimming were inferred from the DNA itself. Present in this sample are 160,000 or so clones, approximately 79% of which were seen just once. Clones ranked in the top ten supply over 1.1% of the sample.

The data were obtained in a study of cytomegalovirus exposure and HLA in healthy donors (dated by TCRdb to 2016 to 2017). Study-level background: An earlier analysis of about 530 of the donors reported over 250 Gb of sequence data and about 120 million unique TCR beta sequences obtained from approximately 180 million T cells. An early release that covered about 600 HLA-typed donors contained approximately 290 gigabases of sequencing data and 80 million or so unique TCR sequences. Of the roughly 400 genotyped donors, 80% to 90% were placed in the genetic ancestry cluster associated with self-reported Caucasian donors. The aim of the study was to test whether cataloging public T cell receptors could identify signatures of past pathogen exposure. The study profiled the T cell repertoires of around 700 subjects by immunosequencing and related them to cytomegalovirus serostatus. A separate validation cohort of roughly 110 different subjects was used in addition to the roughly 700-subject first cohort. The study combined high-throughput TCR immunosequencing, statistical association of individual TCRs with disease status, and machine learning to predict cytomegalovirus infection status. A later analysis re-examined previously published TCR beta repertoires from more than 600 donors and added high-resolution HLA genotyping to investigate patterns of TCR occurrence. In the later analysis, no new phenotypic data were used to find candidate immune exposures; instead, reliance was placed on TCR beta sequences and their occurrence across donors. To decide whether each TCR beta V gene segment behaved as functional or pseudogenic, an earlier analysis of 587 of the donors relied on high-throughput TCR beta sequencing. Alongside the repertoire data, information on donor age, sex, ethnicity and CMV serostatus was compiled. In a later genetic analysis, genome-wide SNP genotypes for about three fifths of the roughly 670 donors were used, and that subset was treated as a discovery cohort. Every repertoire in the discovery cohort had been generated on one and the same sequencing platform. Class I and class II HLA loci were covered by the typing at four-digit resolution. Typing coverage varied by locus: roughly 629-630 donors for A, B, C, DRB1 and DQB1; some 520 for DQA1; around 610 for DPA1; around 490 for DPB1. About five DR-DQ haplotypes were handled as single units for association and clustering because linkage in the cohort was strong. Across around 400 genotyped donors of the cohort, an average of roughly 250,000 unique TCR beta nucleotide sequences per donor were sequenced, and around 20% of those sequences were non-productive.

On the study overall, not on this receptor specifically: A total of fewer than 200 TCR beta chains were listed by the study as associated with cytomegalovirus. A further reported finding was that TCR beta sequences accurately predicted the HLA-A and HLA-B alleles for most subjects in the first cohort. Because some donors lacked HLA typing at each locus, the association tests relied only on the typed subset. Correlated functional status among segregating V segments might be attributable to linkage disequilibrium, but an unknown experimental factor could not be ruled out. Strong co-occurrence of HLA alleles, especially DR and DQ, made assigning TCR associations to individual alleles difficult. Because the 87-base-pair reads could not distinguish some IMGT-functional V segments, including TRBV6-2 and TRBV6-3, those segments were excluded. In an earlier analysis of some 550 of the donors, most TCR beta V segments were observed in productive rearrangements about 87% or about 30% of the time, broadly matching IMGT annotations. Three of the identified cytomegalovirus-associated TCR beta chains were confirmed in vitro to be specific for cytomegalovirus antigens. Cytomegalovirus status was reported to be diagnosed by the classifier with high specificity and sensitivity in both the original and validation cohorts. A later analysis found that HLA-associated TCR beta chains were more clonally expanded and had lower generation probabilities than equally common non-associated chains. Most TCR sequences were seen in very few donors, while some public TCRs were found in many individuals. About 17 rarely observed V segments, including chromosome 9 orphons, were excluded from the earlier analysis of several hundred of the donors because counts were too low. According to the authors, the approach could potentially be generalized to other disease states and immunological phenotypes. A later analysis reported that several top co-occurrence clusters appeared linked to parvovirus B19, influenza, CMV and Epstein-Barr virus. The presence/absence analyses assumed that sequencing depth was roughly uniform across donors, and that assumption may not be true. A cluster of highly shared sequence variants was judged likely to be a technical artifact of the sequencing pipeline. In a later analysis, the rate of TCR association differed among HLA loci, with DRB1 alleles having the most associated TCRs and HLA-C alleles having the fewest. A later genetic analysis associated a missense DCLRE1C variant with V-gene and J-gene trimming of TCR beta chains, and an independent cohort replicated the association. In a later analysis, most CMV-associated TCR beta chains were found to appear HLA-restricted, with HLA associations seemingly driven largely by CMV exposure. At a false discovery rate of 0.05, a later analysis linked 15,000 to 20,000 TCR beta sequences to specific HLA alleles. Only TCR beta chains were sequenced in this cohort, and the absence of alpha or paired-chain data limited detectable features. Compared with the roughly 700-donor mean, donors in an Asian-associated ancestry cluster had fewer N-insertions in productive TCRs, according to a later genetic analysis. For the cohort, immune exposure information was limited to CMV serostatus.

Based on the germline V gene, the CDR1 and CDR2 sequences are LGHNA and YSLEER. V and J are trimmed by 0 bases and 4 bases, and the gene matches miss 10 bases of the junction. The CDR3 numbers 17 residues from cysteine through phenylalanine. The read is trimmed to its CDR3 DNA, 51 bases read in frame from base 1. In total, 500 to 700 healthy bone marrow donors made up the cohort. All cohort members were sampled while nominally healthy, although unrecorded immune exposures were likely present. The donor was CMV seronegative and was included in the group of hundreds of seronegative cohort members. Every donor gave a peripheral blood sample, and the peripheral blood mononuclear cells from that sample were used for TCR beta sequencing. The Qiagen DNeasy Blood Extraction Kit was used to extract genomic DNA from the blood cell samples.

This receptor was identified in a man between 60 and 75 years old in good health and CMV-seronegative. The chain employs TRBV4-3 and TRBJ2-7, and TRBD1 matches 9 of the central bases. Sequencing was done on a sample of PBMCs. The nucleotide sequence reads as follows: TGCGCCAGCAGCCAAGATAGGGGGACAGGGTGGTGGTACGAGCAGTACTTC. This yields the protein CASSQDRGTGWWYEQYF.